Sequencing of this TCR beta chain was carried out in a study of cytomegalovirus exposure and HLA in healthy donors. In the PCR, 60 Vbeta and 13 Jbeta primers were used. The table came from immunoSEQ multiplex PCR; TCRdb's copy has only in-frame clones and leaves some out. The listing contains 200,000 or so clones. Material for sequencing was PBMCs. The source of this sequence is a boy aged 10-17 years in good health and CMV-seronegative.

CDR3 residues: CASSRPGQGASIGELFF. In nucleotides, the CDR3 is TGTGCCAGCAGCAGGCCGGGACAGGGGGCGTCGATCGGGGAGCTGTTTTTT. V gene TRBV9 combines with J gene TRBJ2-2, with 12 bases identical to TRBD1. V shed 4 bases, J shed 7 bases, and the junction held 11 bases outside the gene matches. CDR3 size: 17 residues. Per germline, CDR1 SGDLS and CDR2 YYNGEE.